Below, one TCR beta chain is given with its context. Its target is unknown. The naive CD8 subset, CD45RO-negative cells positively selected for CCR7, excluded terminally differentiated effector memory CD45RA+ cells. These data originate in a study of shared clonotypes between healthy human individuals. Study at large: A few men and a couple of women, aged 18 to 49, were donors. Whole-study results and caveats: Naive subsets generally had larger estimated richness than memory subsets.

V was trimmed by 3 bases and J by 4 bases, leaving 15 bases between them. CDR3 length: 15 residues. Germline V gene data show CDR1 as SGHAT and CDR2 as FQNNGV. The authors split each subset's genomic DNA evenly across several immunoSEQ plates. Produced via immunoSEQ multiplex PCR; TCRdb's table is partial and in-frame only. The sample consists of about 2.1 million clones, 93% of them appearing once. The sample comprised naive CD8+ T cells from PBMCs. This clonotype was sampled from a man between 18 and 29 years old in good health. Some clones in this sample may be carry-over from other donors' samples. This rearrangement joins TRBV11-2 to TRBJ2-5; no reliable D call. The CDR3 bases are TGTGCCAGCAGCTTCCACACGAGGCTGGGAGAGACCCAGTACTTC. Translation: CASSFHTRLGETQYF.